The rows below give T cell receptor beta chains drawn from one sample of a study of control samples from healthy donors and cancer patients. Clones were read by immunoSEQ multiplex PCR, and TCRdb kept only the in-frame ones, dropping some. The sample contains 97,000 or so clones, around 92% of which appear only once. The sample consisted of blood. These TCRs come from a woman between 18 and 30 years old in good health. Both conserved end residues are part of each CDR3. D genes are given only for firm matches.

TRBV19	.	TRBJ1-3	CASKTKGGLYF
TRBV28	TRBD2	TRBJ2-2	CASSPAWGGADSGELFF
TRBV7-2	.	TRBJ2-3	CASSLTGPVDTQYF
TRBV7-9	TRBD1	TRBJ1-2	CASSTRQGAFRSGYTF
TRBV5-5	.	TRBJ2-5	CASSLSWGEETQYF
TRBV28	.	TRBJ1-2	CASSPTPPVNYGYTF
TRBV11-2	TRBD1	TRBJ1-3	CASSPGTGDVGGNTIYF
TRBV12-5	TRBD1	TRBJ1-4	CASGGGQGLNEKLFF
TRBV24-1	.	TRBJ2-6	CATSDPIQGSGANVLTF
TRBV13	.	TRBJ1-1	CASNRVSTEAFF
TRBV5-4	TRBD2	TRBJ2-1	CASSFGLADYNEQFF
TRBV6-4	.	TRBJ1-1	CASSDSGAATEAFF
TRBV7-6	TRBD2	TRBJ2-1	CASSPTSGGGNEQFF
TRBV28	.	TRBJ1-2	CASSRNPYGYTF
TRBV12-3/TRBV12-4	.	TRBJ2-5	CASSLIETQYF
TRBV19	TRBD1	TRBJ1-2	CASSAKPEWDRVWSNYGYTF
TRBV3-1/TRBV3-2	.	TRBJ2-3	CASSQANRPDTQYF
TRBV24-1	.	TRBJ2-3	CATSERSLDTQYF
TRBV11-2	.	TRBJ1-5	CASSLGGGGQPQHF
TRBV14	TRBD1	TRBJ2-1	CASSPLHFGTGDNEQFF
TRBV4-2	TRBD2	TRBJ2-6	CASSQDLLLASFSGANVLTF
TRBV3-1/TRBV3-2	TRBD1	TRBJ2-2	CASSQRSRDRATAGELFF
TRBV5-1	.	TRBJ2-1	CASSLRPAANNEQFF
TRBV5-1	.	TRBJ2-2	CASSLASGANTGELFF
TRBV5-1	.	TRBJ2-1	CASSIGTLTYNEQFF
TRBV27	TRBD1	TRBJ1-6	CASSMRQGSRVNNSPLHF
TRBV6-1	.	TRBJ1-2	CASSEVGNYGYTF
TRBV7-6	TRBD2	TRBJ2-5	CASSLTGEGLAYQETQYF
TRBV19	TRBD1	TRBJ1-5	CASGRGQPNSNQPQHF
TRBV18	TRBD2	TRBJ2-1	CASSPNRGGYNEQFF
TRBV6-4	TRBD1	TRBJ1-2	CASRGYTRQGAYGYTF
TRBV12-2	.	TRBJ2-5	CASRLAHNWTDKLQETQYF
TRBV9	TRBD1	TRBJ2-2	CASSTQGVNTGELFF
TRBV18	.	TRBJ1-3	CASSPTQYSGNTIYF
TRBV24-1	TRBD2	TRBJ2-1	CATSSVGRSSGGAGSYNEQFF
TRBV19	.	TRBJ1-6	CASSIQRPHSSYNSPLHF
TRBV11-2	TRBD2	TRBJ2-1	CASSKISGRDYNEQFF
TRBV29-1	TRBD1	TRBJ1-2	CSVTGQVGYGYTF
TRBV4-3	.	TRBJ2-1	CASSSVENEQFF
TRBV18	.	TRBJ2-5	CASSPPAWETQYF
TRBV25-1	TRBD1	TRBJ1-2	CASSKTAQGYGYTF
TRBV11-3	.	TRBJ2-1	CASSLGGGHNEQFF
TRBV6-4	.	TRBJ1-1	CASSDSVGALNEAFF
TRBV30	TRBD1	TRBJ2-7	CAWRIDRGNEQYF
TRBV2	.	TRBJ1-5	CASSEQTGISQPQHF
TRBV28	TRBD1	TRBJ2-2	CASKTGTGWSGELFF
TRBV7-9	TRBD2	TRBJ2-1	CASSPKSAGVLREQFF
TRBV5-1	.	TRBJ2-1	CASKKGGRVYNEQFF
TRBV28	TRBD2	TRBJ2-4	CASSFSPRGGKNIQYF
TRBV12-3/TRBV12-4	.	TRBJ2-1	CASSLGYNEQFF
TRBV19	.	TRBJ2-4	CASSNVGPLNIQYF
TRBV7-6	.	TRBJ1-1	CASSVGDNRAEAFF
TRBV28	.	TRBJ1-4	CASSLSGRLGPEKLFF
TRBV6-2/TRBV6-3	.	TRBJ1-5	CASSYHARNQPQHF